Included here is one T cell receptor (beta chain) sequence, with context. CDR1 and CDR2 (germline): KGHSH, LQKENI. Trimming cost V 4 bases and J 5 bases; bases outside gene matches: 8. The CDR3 consists of 15 residues. This specimen comes from a study of blood T cell repertoires in COVID-19. As for the study in general: COVID-19 samples collected from the United States, Italy and Spain covered acute and convalescent phases. In each case, the material was cDNA or gDNA derived from T cells, B-cell-depleted T cells, or PBMCs.

In the authors' workflow: Scientists estimated how many nucleated cells there were by amplifying reference gene primers. Assay: immunoSEQ multiplex PCR; the TCRdb copy retains only in-frame clones and omits some. V, J and clone size are those of that table, while D and trimming were read from the DNA. The data contain 150,000 or so clones, 75% to 90% of them seen just once; the ten biggest clones take up roughly 15%. The chain has TRBV18 and TRBJ2-5, with TRBD1 identical over 9 bases. This receptor was taken from a woman in her thirties or forties with acute or convalescent COVID-19. Sequencing was done on a sample of peripheral blood. This CDR3 is CASSREWDREETQYF. Here the CDR3 DNA reads TGTGCCAGCTCACGAGAATGGGACAGGGAGGAGACCCAGTACTTC.